This TCR beta chain was sequenced for a study of OX40 agonist ivuxolimab in advanced cancers. Background for the entire study: The costimulatory receptor OX40 (CD134) was targeted by ivuxolimab, a fully human IgG2 agonistic monoclonal antibody. Intravenous ivuxolimab was administered to patients every 2 weeks at six dose levels: 0.01, 0.1, 0.3, 1.5, 3 and 10 mg/kg. Among the roughly 52 dose-escalation patients, about 19 had hepatocellular carcinoma, 15 melanoma, 9 renal cell carcinoma and 9 head and neck cancer. The dose-escalation cohort was roughly 87% male with a mean age of approximately 59 years, ranging from roughly 20 to 85. Prior anti-PD-1, anti-PD-L1 or anti-CTLA-4 therapy was permitted, and checkpoint inhibitors had been received by about 44% of dose-escalation patients. Partial responses occurred in three dose-escalation patients: two with cutaneous melanoma and one with hepatocellular carcinoma. Peripheral TCRbeta sequencing was intended to test whether TCR sequence diversity was altered and clonal T-cell expansion was caused by ivuxolimab. The paper reports the monotherapy dose-escalation portion (N ≈ 50 patients) of the phase I ivuxolimab trial.

From the cysteine through the phenylalanine, the CDR3 covers 13 amino acids. Only the CDR3 region is kept as DNA, spanning 39 bases read in frame from base 1. The germline V gene sets CDR1 to SGHTA and CDR2 to FQGTGA. The junction carries 4 bases between V and J, which are trimmed by 2 bases and 0 bases respectively. General study outcomes and caveats: After ivuxolimab, expanded clones were on average more numerous among CD8+ T cells than among CD4+ T cells. Antigen specificity was not determined for the clonally expanded peripheral T cells. In the 0.1-3.0 mg/kg groups, partial responders had among the lowest normalized peripheral clonal expansion, particularly in CD8+ T cells. Low levels of normalized T-cell clonal expansion were also seen in some patients who did not respond. At doses from 0.1 to 3.0 mg/kg, clonal expansion was seen in both CD4+ and CD8+ blood T cells between baseline and week 6.

To sequence the TCRbeta CDR3 region, genomic DNA was isolated from the sorted cells. The immunoSEQ Assay was used to sequence the TCRbeta CDR3 regions. Entries here come from immuneACCESS through TCRdb and include only in-frame sequences with V and J called. Some clones fail to appear in such tables; in the studies checked, an unresolved V gene covers under half of the shortfall, and the cause of the remainder is unknown. The sample table shows approximately 90,000 clones, and more than 80% are seen once. Together, the top ten hold roughly 8.9% of the sample. On this clone: This receptor's antigen is unknown. Within one base of it there is no much larger clone, and no base qualities were kept.

Patients with a history of autoimmune disease or receiving systemic immunosuppression were excluded from the trial. Peripheral blood for TCR sequencing was collected from all dose cohorts at baseline, on cycle 4 day 1, and on cycle 7 day 1. Samples were obtained from an open-label, multicenter, first-in-human phase I dose-escalation trial of ivuxolimab. Adults with locally advanced or metastatic head and neck squamous cell, hepatocellular, melanoma or renal cell carcinoma were enrolled in the trial. CD4+ and CD8+ T cells were sorted separately from peripheral blood before TCR sequencing. The source was CD4+ or CD8+ T cells sorted from blood, collected in a trial of the OX40 agonist ivuxolimab. The origin of this receptor is an adult with an advanced solid tumor such as melanoma, head and neck, liver or kidney cancer. The V gene is TRBV7-3 and the J gene is TRBJ2-5; no D gene is confidently identified. The DNA sequence is given as TGTGCCAGCAGCTTAGAGAACCAAGAGACCCAGTACTTC. It encodes CASSLENQETQYF. This CDR3, with the reference TRBV7-3 and TRBJ2-5 proteins standing in past its ends, gives the full variable domain GAGVSQTPSNKVTEKGKYVELRCDPISGHTALYWYRQSLGQGPEFLIYFQGTGAADDSGLPNDRFFAVRPEGSVSTLKIQRTERGDSAVYLCASSLENQETQYFGPGTRLLVL.